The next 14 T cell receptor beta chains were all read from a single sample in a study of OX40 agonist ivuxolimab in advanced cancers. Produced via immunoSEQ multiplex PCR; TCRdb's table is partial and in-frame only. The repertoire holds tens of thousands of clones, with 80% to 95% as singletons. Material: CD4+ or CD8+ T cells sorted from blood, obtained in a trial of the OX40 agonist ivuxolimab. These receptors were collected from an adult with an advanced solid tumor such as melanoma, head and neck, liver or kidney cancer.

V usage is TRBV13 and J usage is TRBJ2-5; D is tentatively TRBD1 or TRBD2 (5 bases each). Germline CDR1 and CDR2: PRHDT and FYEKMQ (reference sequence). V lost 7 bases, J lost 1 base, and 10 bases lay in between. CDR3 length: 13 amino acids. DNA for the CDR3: TGTGCCAGCAATTACGGGACCCAAGAGACCCAGTACTTC. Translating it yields CASNYGTQETQYF.

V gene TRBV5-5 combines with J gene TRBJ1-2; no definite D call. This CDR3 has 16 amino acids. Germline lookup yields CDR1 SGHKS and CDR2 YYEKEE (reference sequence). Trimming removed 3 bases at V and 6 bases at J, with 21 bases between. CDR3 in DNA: TGTGCCAGCAGCTCCGGGCAGACCGCGACTCTCCATGGCTACACCTTC. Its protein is CASSSGQTATLHGYTF.

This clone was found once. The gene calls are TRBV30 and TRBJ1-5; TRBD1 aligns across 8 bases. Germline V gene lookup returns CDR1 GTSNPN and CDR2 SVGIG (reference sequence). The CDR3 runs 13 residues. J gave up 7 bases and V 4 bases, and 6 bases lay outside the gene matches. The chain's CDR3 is CAWTGGSGQPQHF. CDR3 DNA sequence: TGTGCCTGGACAGGGGGCTCTGGACAGCCCCAGCATTTT.

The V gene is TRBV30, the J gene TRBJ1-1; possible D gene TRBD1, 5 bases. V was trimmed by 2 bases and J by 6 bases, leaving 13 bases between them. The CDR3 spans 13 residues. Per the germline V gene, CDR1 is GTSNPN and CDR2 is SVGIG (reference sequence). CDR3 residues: CAWSKQEEAEAFF. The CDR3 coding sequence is TGTGCCTGGAGTAAACAGGAGGAGGCTGAAGCTTTCTTT.

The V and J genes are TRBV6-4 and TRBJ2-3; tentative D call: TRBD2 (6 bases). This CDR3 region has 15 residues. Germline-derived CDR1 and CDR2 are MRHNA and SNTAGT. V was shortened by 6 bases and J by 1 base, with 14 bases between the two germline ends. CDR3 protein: CASSPTGAGTDTQYF. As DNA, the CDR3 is TGTGCCAGCAGCCCCACGGGAGCCGGCACAGATACGCAGTATTTT.

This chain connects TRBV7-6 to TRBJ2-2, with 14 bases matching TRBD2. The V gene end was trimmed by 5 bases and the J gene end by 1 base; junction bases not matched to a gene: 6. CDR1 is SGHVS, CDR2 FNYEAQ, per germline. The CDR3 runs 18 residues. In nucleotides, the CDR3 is TGTGCCAGCAGCCAGACTAGCGGGGGGGCCTTGAACACCGGGGAGCTGTTTTTT. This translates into CASSQTSGGALNTGELFF.

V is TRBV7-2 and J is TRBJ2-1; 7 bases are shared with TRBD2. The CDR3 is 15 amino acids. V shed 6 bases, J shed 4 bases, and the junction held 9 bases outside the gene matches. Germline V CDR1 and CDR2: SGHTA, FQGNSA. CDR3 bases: TGTGCCAGCAGTACTCCGGGGGGAGGGTACAATGAGCAGTTCTTC. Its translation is CASSTPGGGYNEQFF.

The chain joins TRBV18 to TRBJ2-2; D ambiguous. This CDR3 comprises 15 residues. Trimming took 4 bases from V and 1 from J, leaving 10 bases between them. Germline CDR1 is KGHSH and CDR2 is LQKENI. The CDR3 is CASSLRTVNTGELFF. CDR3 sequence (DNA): TGTGCCAGCTCACTCCGGACGGTGAACACCGGGGAGCTGTTTTTT.

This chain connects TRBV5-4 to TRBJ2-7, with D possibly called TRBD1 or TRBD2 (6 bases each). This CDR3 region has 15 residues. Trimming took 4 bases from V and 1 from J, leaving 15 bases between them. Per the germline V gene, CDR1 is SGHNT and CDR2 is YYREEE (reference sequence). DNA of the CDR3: TGTGCCAGCAGCCTGCTGGGGGCGGGATCCTACGAGCAGTACTTC. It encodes CASSLLGAGSYEQYF.

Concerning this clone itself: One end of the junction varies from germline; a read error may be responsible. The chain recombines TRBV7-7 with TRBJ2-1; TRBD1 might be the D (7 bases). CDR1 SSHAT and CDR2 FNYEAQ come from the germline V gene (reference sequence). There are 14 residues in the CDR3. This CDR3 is CASSPGGGYNEQFF. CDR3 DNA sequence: TGTGCTAGCAGCCCAGGGGGAGGCTACAATGAGCAGTTCTTC.

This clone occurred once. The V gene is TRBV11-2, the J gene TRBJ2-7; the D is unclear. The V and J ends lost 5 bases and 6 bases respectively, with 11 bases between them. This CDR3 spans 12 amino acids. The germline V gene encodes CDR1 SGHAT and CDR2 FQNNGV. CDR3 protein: CASSNVIGEQYF. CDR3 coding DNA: TGTGCCAGCAGCAACGTTATTGGCGAGCAGTACTTC. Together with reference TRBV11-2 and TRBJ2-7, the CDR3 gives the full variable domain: EAGVAQSPRYKIIEKRQSVAFWCNPISGHATLYWYQQILGQGPKLLIQFQNNGVVDDSQLPKDRFSAERLKGVDSTLKIQPAKLEDSAVYLCASSNVIGEQYFGPGTRLTVT.

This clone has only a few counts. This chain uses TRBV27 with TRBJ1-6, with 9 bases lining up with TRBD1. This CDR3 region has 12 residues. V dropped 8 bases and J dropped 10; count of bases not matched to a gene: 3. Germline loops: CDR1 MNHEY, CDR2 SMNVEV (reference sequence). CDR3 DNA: TGTGCCAGCCGGGACAGGGACTCACCCCTCCACTTT. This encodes CASRDRDSPLHF.

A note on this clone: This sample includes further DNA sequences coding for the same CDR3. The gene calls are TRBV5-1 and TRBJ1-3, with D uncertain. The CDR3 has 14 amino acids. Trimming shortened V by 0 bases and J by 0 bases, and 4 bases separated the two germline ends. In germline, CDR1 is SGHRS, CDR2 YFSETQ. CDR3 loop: CASSLGFSGNTIYF. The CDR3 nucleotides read TGCGCCAGCAGCTTGGGTTTCTCTGGAAACACCATATATTTT.

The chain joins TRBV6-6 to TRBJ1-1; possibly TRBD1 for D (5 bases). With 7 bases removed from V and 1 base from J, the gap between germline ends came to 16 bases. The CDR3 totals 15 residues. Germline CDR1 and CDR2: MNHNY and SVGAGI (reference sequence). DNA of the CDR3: TGTGCCAGCACCCCTCGGGGGGTAGGGAACACTGAAGCTTTCTTT. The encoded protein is CASTPRGVGNTEAFF.